This T cell receptor beta chain was observed in a study of T cells in narcolepsy. The wider study: Donors had narcolepsy type 1 or type 2, or were healthy controls. Study conclusions and caveats: Autoreactive clonotypes reportedly recurred in blood of same and different patients, not controls. Comparing one patient's CSF and blood CD4+ clonotypes highlighted HCRT- and TRIB2-specific autoreactive clonotypes.

Germline values: CDR1 KGHSH, CDR2 LQKENI. J gave up 3 bases and V 5 bases, and 13 bases lay outside the gene matches. The CDR3 has 18 residues. Libraries were prepared by immunoSEQ multiplex PCR; TCRdb keeps only in-frame clonotypes and omits some of them. The sample includes tens of thousands of clones, roughly four fifths of them seen just once. Notes on this clone: What it binds is not known.

This receptor was identified in a human donor with narcolepsy. Specimen: CD45RA- memory CD4+ T cells from PBMCs. This chain connects TRBV18 to TRBJ1-2; 12 bases agree with TRBD1. This chain's CDR3 is CASSSRSPGTGGDYGYTF. The CDR3 DNA follows: TGTGCCAGCTCATCCAGAAGTCCCGGGACAGGGGGCGACTATGGCTACACCTTC.